These 5 T cell receptor beta chains originate from one sample sequenced in a study of early T cells in non-severe SARS-CoV-2 infection. Via MiXCR, TCRdb re-called the 5' RACE reads, giving one row per CDR3 protein. The table lists about 72,000 distinct CDR3 sequences, around 10% of them singletons. Sequenced here: whole blood, sampled at baseline. Every receptor here comes from an adult who was a healthcare worker with PCR-confirmed SARS-CoV-2 infection or an uninfected control (not recorded which).

In its sample, this clonotype was seen a few times. The V call is TRBV2, the J call TRBJ2-1; D gene unclear. The CDR3 is 14 amino acids. Trimming took off 6 bases at V and 5 bases at J, with 14 bases between the two ends. Germline V gene data show CDR1 as SNHLY and CDR2 as FYNNEI. The chain's CDR3 is CASRGPPLNNEQFF. The CDR3 DNA sequence: TGTGCCAGCAGGGGCCCGCCCCTTAACAATGAGCAGTTCTTC.

This clonotype has more than one count but fewer than ten. V is TRBV6-6 and J is TRBJ2-3, with 8 bases matching TRBD1. CDR1 MNHNY and CDR2 SVGAGI come from the germline V gene (reference sequence). This CDR3 comprises 15 residues. V shed 2 bases, J shed 4 bases, and the junction held 5 bases outside the gene matches. CDR3 in amino acids: CASSYPGGGADTQYF. The DNA for the CDR3 is TGTGCCAGCAGTTACCCAGGGGGCGGTGCAGATACGCAGTATTTT.

This clonotype has more than one count but fewer than ten. V gene TRBV7-3 combines with J gene TRBJ2-2; maybe TRBD2 (6 bases). CDR3 length equals 18 residues. Germline lookup yields CDR1 SGHTA and CDR2 FQGTGA. V lost 1 base to trimming and J lost 0 bases, with 15 bases between them. Here the CDR3 reads CASSLMVRGASNTGELFF. CDR3 coding DNA: TGTGCCAGCAGCTTAATGGTCCGCGGGGCCTCGAACACCGGGGAGCTGTTTTTT.

This clonotype was observed many times. This chain uses TRBV10-3 with TRBJ2-3, with D possibly matching TRBD1 (6 bases). Looked up from germline, CDR1 is ENHRY and CDR2 is SYGVKD. The CDR3 has 13 amino acids. V was cut by 8 bases and J by 9 bases, with 18 bases left in between. CDR3 amino acids: CAISGDGPGTQYF. The CDR3 region has the DNA TGTGCCATCTCAGGGGACGGACCCGGGACGCAGTATTTT.

This clonotype was recorded many times. The rearrangement links TRBV5-1 to TRBJ2-3, with 11 bases fitting TRBD2. Trimming at V came to 3 bases and at J to 4 bases, leaving 1 base not matched to a gene. The CDR3 loop spans 14 amino acids. The germline V gene has CDR1 SGHRS and CDR2 YFSETQ. DNA for the CDR3: TGCGCCAGCAGCTCACTAGCGGGGGCAGATACGCAGTATTTT. Amino acids: CASSSLAGADTQYF.